This TCR beta chain appears in the sequencing data of a study of cytomegalovirus exposure and HLA in healthy donors. Whole-study results and caveats: The study labeled around 160 TCR beta chains cytomegalovirus-associated.

Repertoires were generated with immunoSEQ multiplex PCR, while TCRdb's copy carries only in-frame clones and drops some. The table has more than 250,000 clones, roughly 87% seen once. Germline values: CDR1 SGHRS, CDR2 YFSETQ. V shed 4 bases and J 3 bases; nucleotides not matched to a gene: 6. CDR3 length equals 14 residues. Points on this clone: Its target is not known.

This chain links TRBV5-1 with TRBJ2-7; 8 bases are a match to TRBD2. Sequenced material: PBMCs. The TCR was taken from a woman aged 25-40 years in good health and CMV-seropositive. CDR3 nucleotides: TGCGCCAGCAGCATGGGACTAGGGATCTACGAGCAGTACTTC. It translates to CASSMGLGIYEQYF.